The 9 T cell receptor beta chains below come from one sample, sequenced in a study of low-dose radiotherapy and immunotherapy resistance in tumors. Priming of first-strand cDNA relied on TRAV- and TRBV-specific primers (covering alpha and beta chains). PCR amplification of the TCRs was performed with Phusion for about 20 PCR cycles, and it relied on a constant-region primer together with a V-primer adapter. Using its own MiXCR run on the reads, TCRdb lists one record per CDR3 protein. The sample has roughly 8,700 distinct CDR3 sequences; 69% are singletons. The origin of the receptors is a human donor with advanced metastatic prostate, ovarian, gallbladder or colorectal cancer (not recorded which). This table probably holds off-target reads from a library built for another chain.

This sequence joins TRBV12-5 and TRBJ2-3; D is unclear. The germline V gene has CDR1 LGHNT and CDR2 FRNRAP. V dropped 0 bases and J dropped 6 bases, with 13 bases sitting between them. This CDR3 is 15 amino acids long. CDR3 region: CASGLVLGPVDTQYF. CDR3 sequence (DNA): TGTGCTAGTGGTTTGGTGTTAGGGCCCGTGGATACGCAGTATTTT.

This clonotype has a single count. V and J are TRBV5-8 and TRBJ2-1; 14 bases line up with TRBD2. Germline V gene data show CDR1 as SGHTS and CDR2 as YDEGEE. The J segment lost 7 bases and the V segment lost 4 bases, leaving 10 bases of the junction unmatched. This CDR3 spans 17 amino acids. CDR3 region: CASSRLGTSGRENEQFF. For the CDR3, the DNA is TGTGCCAGCAGCAGGCTGGGGACTAGCGGGAGAGAGAATGAGCAGTTCTTC.

J is TRBJ2-3 and V is TRBV18; D call uncertain. The V and J ends lost 4 bases and 4 bases respectively, with 3 bases between them. This CDR3 is 11 amino acids long. Germline V CDR1 and CDR2: KGHSH, LQKENI. DNA of the CDR3: TGTGCCAGCTCACAGCCAGATACGCAGTATTTT. Amino acid sequence: CASSQPDTQYF.

The chain carries TRBV4-1 and TRBJ2-1; 10 positions agree with TRBD2. CDR3 size: 17 residues. V lost 0 bases and J lost 8; bases outside the gene matches: 10. Germline V gives CDR1 MGHRA, CDR2 YSYEKL. CDR3 sequence: CASSQEGASGGSDEQFF. In nucleotides, the CDR3 is TGCGCCAGCAGCCAAGAAGGGGCTAGCGGGGGTAGCGATGAGCAGTTCTTC.

The chain employs TRBV7-8 and TRBJ2-7; 8 bases line up with TRBD1. Trimming removed 0 bases from V and 3 bases from J; junction bases left unmatched: 7. This CDR3 has 16 amino acids. The germline V gene has CDR1 SGHVS and CDR2 FQNEAQ. CDR3 protein: CASSLAPRTGSYEQYF. CDR3 nucleotides: TGTGCCAGCAGCTTAGCTCCCCGGACAGGGAGCTACGAGCAGTACTTC.

This clonotype came up a few times. The chain is built from TRBV28 and TRBJ2-7; the D is unclear. This CDR3 contains 12 residues. V dropped 5 bases and J dropped 6 bases, with 11 bases sitting between them. Germline CDR1 MDHEN, CDR2 SYDVKM. The CDR3 region has the DNA TGTGCCAGCAGTCCGCCCGGGTCCGAGCAGTACTTC. It yields the protein CASSPPGSEQYF.

The J gene is TRBJ2-5, the V gene TRBV11-2, with 10 positions matching TRBD2. The germline V gene encodes CDR1 SGHAT and CDR2 FQNNGV. Trimming removed 7 bases from V and 4 bases from J; junction bases left unmatched: 9. The CDR3 loop spans 15 amino acids. This CDR3 reads CASTRAGGPSETQYF. The CDR3 bases are TGTGCCAGCACCCGAGCGGGGGGGCCCTCAGAGACCCAGTACTTC. Full variable domain (rest looked up from reference TRBV11-2 and TRBJ2-5): EAGVAQSPRYKIIEKRQSVAFWCNPISGHATLYWYQQILGQGPKLLIQFQNNGVVDDSQLPKDRFSAERLKGVDSTLKIQPAKLEDSAVYLCASTRAGGPSETQYFGPGTRLLVL.

This clonotype showed up just once. CDR3 sequence (DNA): TGTGCCATCAGTTCCCCCGGTGGAGCGGGGGGCGGAGAGACCCAGTACTTC. The encoded protein is CAISSPGGAGGGETQYF. The chain carries TRBV10-3 and TRBJ2-5; 9 bases fit TRBD2. V dropped 5 bases and J dropped 4; count of bases not matched to a gene: 14. The germline V gene encodes CDR1 ENHRY and CDR2 SYGVKD. The CDR3 has 17 residues.

The V call is TRBV27, the J call TRBJ1-1; D not resolved. Deletions cut 2 bases from V and 2 bases from J, with 9 bases between. The V gene's germline CDR1 is MNHEY and CDR2 SMNVEV (reference sequence). This CDR3 spans 14 amino acids. The DNA of the CDR3 is TGTGCCAGCAGTTTAAGTAAGGGAAACACTGAAGCTTTCTTT. Translated, it gives CASSLSKGNTEAFF.